The clone carrying this T cell receptor (beta chain) was counted a single time. This sample was taken from a study of blood T cell repertoires in COVID-19. The method was immunoSEQ multiplex PCR; TCRdb's version includes in-frame clones alone and lacks a portion of them. The table has some 270,000 clones, under 95% seen once; the top ten hold 2.8%. CDR1 and CDR2 from the germline V gene are MNHEY and SMNVEV (reference sequence). V was clipped by 7 bases and J by 8 bases, with 15 bases between them. This CDR3 region has 14 residues. The sequencing input was PBMCs or T cells enriched from blood (not recorded which). J is TRBJ1-6 and V is TRBV27; possibly TRBD1 for D (5 bases). The receptor was derived from a man in his forties who had been exposed to COVID-19. The CDR3 region has the DNA TGTGCCAGCACCGGCGGGGGTCCCTATTCACCCCTCCACTTT. As protein: CASTGGGPYSPLHF.